This T cell receptor beta chain originates from a study of regulatory T cells in long-lasting Graves disease. Study-wide findings and caveats: Not thyroid tissue but only peripheral blood was studied.

CDR3 size: 14 residues. CDR1 and CDR2 from the germline V gene are GTSNPN and SVGIG (reference sequence). Trimming pared 7 bases from V and 2 bases from J, leaving 17 bases between. Arm-PCR of CDR3 regions with iRepertoire HTBI primers generated TCR beta libraries. TCRdb independently ran MiXCR on the multiplex PCR reads; one entry per CDR3 protein. Counted here are over 500,000 distinct CDR3 sequences, 15% to 20% occurring once; the ten biggest clones make up more than 10%. As concerns this clonotype: Its target is not known.

Time point given: newly diagnosed GD, antithyroid drugs for less than 3 months. Making the TCR library involved RNA that had been extracted from PBMCs. This same sample was also taken into another study, of T cells in Graves' hyperthyroidism and ophthalmopathy. This second report adds: Investigators excluded patients with uncontrolled infection, other autoimmune disease, pregnancy or lactation. During a first-round RT-PCR of the TCR CDR3, the HTBI primer set was used. Most thyroid-expanded clonotypes above 0.001 were also found in blood.

The sequences come from peripheral blood mononuclear cells (PBMCs), collected at new diagnosis, from a patient treated with antithyroid drugs. This TCR was recovered from a man between 18 and 29 years old with Graves disease. This rearrangement joins TRBV30 to TRBJ1-2; D uncertain. CDR3 coding DNA: TGTGCCTTCCTGGTGAAACTTCCGAACTATGGCTACACCTTC. Its translation is CAFLVKLPNYGYTF. Filled out from reference TRBV30 and TRBJ1-2, the complete variable domain reads SQTIHQWPATLVQPVGSPLSLECTVEGTSNPNLYWYRQAAGRGLQLLFYSVGIGQISSEVPQNLSASRPQDRQFILSSKKLLLSDSGFYLCAFLVKLPNYGYTFGSGTRLTVV.